The following is a T cell receptor (beta chain) sequence with its context. A single record per CDR3 protein comes from TCRdb applying MiXCR to the RT-PCR reads. The sample lists approximately 720,000 distinct CDR3 sequences; 14% were seen once. This TCR was sampled from a female donor in good health, serving as a healthy control. The material sequenced was memory CD4+ T cells from blood.

The CDR3, as DNA: TGTGCCAGCAGCTCGGACAGACAGGGGGCGGGGTACTTC. Translated: CASSSDRQGAGYF. The chain uses TRBV7-2 and TRBJ2-7; 10 nucleotides agree with TRBD1. After removal of 4 bases from V and 12 bases from J, the junction contained 9 bases not matched to a gene. The CDR3 spans 13 residues. Germline V gene lookup returns CDR1 SGHTA and CDR2 FQGNSA.